Each of the 28 T cell receptor beta chains below was sequenced from the same sample in a study. Generated by immunoSEQ multiplex PCR, the TCRdb table keeps only in-frame clones and is missing some. The table has around 50,000 clones, 85% to 95% seen once; the top ten hold around a tenth. The sequenced sample was PBMCs. These receptors all stem from a middle-aged man with rheumatoid arthritis.

This chain links TRBV18 with TRBJ2-5, with D hard to call. Trimming removed 2 bases from V and 5 bases from J, with 6 bases in between. Germline V gene lookup returns CDR1 KGHSH and CDR2 LQKENI. The CDR3 runs 12 residues. CDR3 in amino acids: CASSPLGETQYF. The CDR3 region has the DNA TGTGCCAGCTCACCATTGGGGGAGACCCAGTACTTC.

This rearrangement joins TRBV19 to TRBJ1-2; D gene uncertain. CDR1 and CDR2 (germline): LNHDA, SQIVND (reference sequence). Trimming took 10 bases from V and 2 from J, leaving 11 bases between them. The length of the CDR3 is 12 residues. The chain's CDR3 is CATQTGNYGYTF. For the CDR3, the DNA is TGTGCCACCCAGACGGGGAACTATGGCTACACCTTC.

This sequence joins TRBV3-1 (or the pseudogene TRBV3-2) and TRBJ1-2; 7 nucleotides align to TRBD1. The CDR3 has 16 amino acids. Trimming removed 1 base from V and 4 bases from J; junction bases left unmatched: 9. CDR1 and CDR2 (germline): LGHDT, YNNKEL (reference sequence). The CDR3 DNA follows: TGTGCCAGCAGCCAAGGGGGATTCGACAGGGCCTATGGCTACACCTTC. This encodes CASSQGGFDRAYGYTF.

The chain employs TRBV7-5 and TRBJ2-2; the table's D gene call, TRBD1, was not cross checked with the DNA. TRBV7-5 represents a pseudogene. This CDR3 spans 16 amino acids. The DNA for the CDR3 is TGTGCCAGAAGCTTTATATTTGCAGTCGACACCGGGGAGCTGTTTTTT. Translated: CARSFIFAVDTGELFF.

This chain links TRBV18 with TRBJ2-1, with TRBD2 matching 9 bases. V shed 2 bases and J 8 bases; nucleotides not matched to a gene: 4. This CDR3 is built from 14 residues. Germline CDR1 and CDR2: KGHSH and LQKENI. Here the CDR3 reads CASSPGLAPDEQFF. The CDR3 region has the DNA TGTGCCAGCTCACCAGGACTAGCGCCCGATGAGCAGTTCTTC.

The chain joins TRBV18 to TRBJ1-1; weak D call: TRBD1 (6 bases). Germline CDR1 KGHSH, CDR2 LQKENI. Trimming stripped 3 bases from V and 1 base from J, with 9 bases between. This CDR3 comprises 14 residues. CDR3 bases: TGTGCCAGCTCACCCCGGACAGAGAACACTGAAGCTTTCTTT. Translation gives CASSPRTENTEAFF.

V and J are TRBV7-9 and TRBJ2-7, with D hard to call. This CDR3 region has 13 residues. The V gene's germline CDR1 is SEHNR and CDR2 FQNEAQ (reference sequence). The V and J ends lost 4 bases and 2 bases respectively, with 9 bases between them. The CDR3 spells CASSSGRTYEQYF. The CDR3 coding sequence is TGTGCCAGCAGCTCCGGACGGACCTACGAGCAGTACTTC. The full variable domain, its missing parts supplied by reference TRBV7-9 and TRBJ2-7, is DTGVSQNPRHKITKRGQNVTFRCDPISEHNRLYWYRQTLGQGPEFLTYFQNEAQLEKSRLLSDRFSAERPKGSFSTLEIQRTEQGDSAMYLCASSSGRTYEQYFGPGTRLTVT.

The V and J genes are TRBV5-6 and TRBJ2-5; no firm D call. Trimming took off 5 bases at V and 2 bases at J, with 19 bases between the two ends. The CDR3 runs to 16 residues. Germline V CDR1 and CDR2: SGHDT, YYEEEE. CDR3 bases: TGTGCCAGCAGTTCCGTCCTGCTATCACCACAAGAGACCCAGTACTTC. It translates to CASSSVLLSPQETQYF.

This sequence joins TRBV28 and TRBJ2-7; TRBD2 aligns across 7 bases. CDR1 and CDR2 from the germline V gene are MDHEN and SYDVKM. The CDR3 length is 15 residues. V lost 0 bases to trimming and J lost 2 bases; unmatched junction nucleotides: 4. In DNA, the CDR3 is TGTGCCAGCAGTTTATGGGGGCGGGGGACCTACGAGCAGTACTTC. Amino acid sequence: CASSLWGRGTYEQYF.

The chain's CDR3 is CASSNSRGGSWETQYF. CDR3 bases: TGTGCCAGCAGCAATTCACGAGGGGGAAGTTGGGAGACCCAGTACTTC. This chain links TRBV7-9 with TRBJ2-5, with TRBD1 as a possible D gene (6 bases). CDR1 is SEHNR, CDR2 FQNEAQ, per germline (reference sequence). The CDR3 length is 16 residues. V was pared by 5 bases and J by 5 bases, with 21 bases between.

The V and J genes are TRBV18 and TRBJ2-3; 10 bases are a match to TRBD1. Per germline, CDR1 KGHSH and CDR2 LQKENI. V dropped 4 bases and J dropped 5; count of bases not matched to a gene: 3. This CDR3 comprises 14 residues. For the CDR3, the DNA is TGTGCCAGCTCACTCGGGACAGGGGAAGATACGCAGTATTTT. It yields the protein CASSLGTGEDTQYF.

J is TRBJ1-5 and V is TRBV24-1; D remains unclear. The V gene lost 0 bases and the J gene lost 7 bases, with 3 bases spanning the gap. The CDR3 contains 12 residues. CDR1 is KGHDR and CDR2 is SFDVKD in the germline V gene. CDR3 protein: CATSDLNQPQHF. CDR3 bases: TGTGCCACCAGTGATTTGAACCAGCCCCAGCATTTT.

CDR3 DNA: TGTGCCTGGAGTGTACGGGGTAATCAGCCCCAGCATTTT. Protein product: CAWSVRGNQPQHF. The chain joins TRBV30 to TRBJ1-5, with unresolved D. Germline CDR1 is GTSNPN and CDR2 is SVGIG (reference sequence). V was pared by 0 bases and J by 4 bases, with 7 bases between. The CDR3 spans 13 residues.

The V gene is TRBV5-4, the J gene TRBJ2-1; D could derive from TRBD1 or TRBD2 (6 bases each). Trimming stripped 2 bases from V and 2 bases from J, with 20 bases between. Germline V CDR1 and CDR2: SGHNT, YYREEE (reference sequence). This CDR3 spans 18 amino acids. CDR3 protein: CASSFGGGRQTPYNEQFF. The DNA for the CDR3 is TGTGCCAGCAGCTTCGGAGGGGGGAGGCAAACTCCCTACAATGAGCAGTTCTTC.

The chain recombines TRBV5-6 with TRBJ2-5, with TRBD1 matching over 12 bases. The V gene's germline CDR1 is SGHDT and CDR2 YYEEEE. The CDR3 has 16 amino acids. With 4 bases clipped from V and 1 base from J, the junction kept 5 bases outside the gene matches. In DNA, the CDR3 is TGTGCCAGCAGCGCCGGGACAGGGGGCCCCCAAGAGACCCAGTACTTC. It is translated as CASSAGTGGPQETQYF.

V gene TRBV28 combines with J gene TRBJ2-1; 9 bases agree with TRBD2. With 3 bases clipped from V and 6 bases from J, the junction kept 9 bases outside the gene matches. The V gene's germline CDR1 is MDHEN and CDR2 SYDVKM. The CDR3 loop spans 16 amino acids. CDR3 DNA sequence: TGTGCCAGCAGTTTCCTCATAGCGGGAGAATCCAATGAGCAGTTCTTC. Translating it yields CASSFLIAGESNEQFF.

The V and J genes are TRBV7-3 and TRBJ2-6; 15 bases are shared with TRBD2. V was clipped by 5 bases and J by 3 bases; unmatched bases: 11. CDR3 size: 20 residues. Germline lookup yields CDR1 SGHTA and CDR2 FQGTGA. The CDR3 loop is CASSPWTSGRARFGANVLTF. CDR3 nucleotides: TGTGCCAGCAGCCCCTGGACTAGCGGGAGGGCCCGCTTTGGGGCCAACGTCCTGACTTTC.

This sequence joins TRBV4-3 and TRBJ1-2, with 9 bases aligning to TRBD1. The ends lost 3 bases at V and 3 bases at J; junction bases unmatched: 8. The V gene's germline CDR1 is LGHNA and CDR2 YSLEER. The CDR3 runs 16 residues. CDR3 bases: TGCGCCAGCAGCCAGGGGGACAGGGAAAATTACTATGGCTACACCTTC. Translating gives CASSQGDRENYYGYTF.

The genes are TRBV19 and TRBJ1-2; D not resolved. The V and J ends lost 6 bases and 0 bases respectively, with 8 bases between them. The CDR3 has 13 amino acids. Germline-derived CDR1 and CDR2 are LNHDA and SQIVND (reference sequence). In DNA form, the CDR3 reads TGTGCCAGTAGAACGTCAGCTAACTATGGCTACACCTTC. Amino acid sequence: CASRTSANYGYTF.

The rearrangement links TRBV11-2 to TRBJ1-6; D is unclear. Germline V gives CDR1 SGHAT, CDR2 FQNNGV. The CDR3 extends over 15 amino acids. The V end lost 1 base, the J end lost 10 bases, and 14 bases lay between the germline ends. CDR3 loop: CASSLGGADISPLHF. DNA of the CDR3: TGTGCCAGCAGCTTAGGTGGTGCAGACATCTCACCCCTCCACTTT.

The rearrangement uses TRBV7-9 and TRBJ2-1, with D unresolved. Per the germline V gene, CDR1 is SEHNR and CDR2 is FQNEAQ (reference sequence). This CDR3 spans 13 amino acids. The V end lost 5 bases, the J end lost 8 bases, and 13 bases lay between the germline ends. The CDR3 sequence is CASSHLPPHEQFF. For the CDR3, the DNA is TGTGCCAGCAGCCACTTACCCCCACATGAGCAGTTCTTC.

The V and J genes are TRBV9 and TRBJ2-5, with D perhaps TRBD1 (6 bases). Germline lookup yields CDR1 SGDLS and CDR2 YYNGEE. There are 16 residues in the CDR3. The ends were cut back, 0 bases at V and 5 bases at J, with 17 bases in the middle. As DNA, the CDR3 is TGTGCCAGCAGCGTAGGGACGGGGACAAAGCTGGAGACCCAGTACTTC. This encodes CASSVGTGTKLETQYF.

The rearrangement uses TRBV3-1 (or the pseudogene TRBV3-2) and TRBJ2-3; 12 bases agree with TRBD2. Losses at the gene ends were 6 bases for V and 3 bases for J; bases not matched to a gene: 13. The CDR3 extends over 18 amino acids. CDR1 LGHDT and CDR2 YNNKEL come from the germline V gene (reference sequence). As DNA, the CDR3 is TGTGCCAGCAGTCCCAGGGCGACTAGCGGGAGTGAAACAGATACGCAGTATTTT. It translates to CASSPRATSGSETDTQYF.

This chain uses TRBV19 with TRBJ2-1; 10 nucleotides align to TRBD2. Germline loops: CDR1 LNHDA, CDR2 SQIVND (reference sequence). The trim removed 6 bases at V and 6 bases at J, leaving 11 bases unmatched. The length of the CDR3 is 16 residues. The CDR3 nucleotides read TGTGCCAGTAGCCTACCTAGCGGGGGCCGAGCCAATGAGCAGTTCTTC. It specifies CASSLPSGGRANEQFF.

The genes are TRBV7-8 and TRBJ1-2; D remains unclear. Germline loops: CDR1 SGHVS, CDR2 FQNEAQ. The CDR3 is made up of 16 amino acids. The germline V and J ends were trimmed by 2 bases and 0 bases, with 13 bases remaining between them. The chain's CDR3 is CASSLRAAQPNYGYTF. The CDR3, as DNA: TGTGCCAGCAGCTTAAGGGCAGCCCAACCTAACTATGGCTACACCTTC.

This rearrangement joins TRBV7-8 to TRBJ1-5, with 8 bases that match TRBD1. Germline assignment: CDR1 SGHVS and CDR2 FQNEAQ. With 4 bases clipped from V and 1 base from J, the junction kept 6 bases outside the gene matches. The CDR3 is 16 amino acids. The CDR3 region has the DNA TGTGCCAGCAGCTCCATATACAGGGGGAGCAATCAGCCCCAGCATTTT. It yields the protein CASSSIYRGSNQPQHF.

The chain carries TRBV28 and TRBJ1-1; D is unclear. Between the trimmed V and J ends, which lost 7 bases and 0 bases, there was a span of 18 bases. Germline lookup yields CDR1 MDHEN and CDR2 SYDVKM. The CDR3 is 16 amino acids. This CDR3 reads CASTRGAGGLNTEAFF. The DNA of the CDR3 is TGTGCCAGCACCAGAGGAGCGGGCGGGTTGAACACTGAAGCTTTCTTT.

V and J are TRBV9 and TRBJ1-1; D ambiguous. The CDR3 runs 14 residues. The V end lost 4 bases, the J end lost 0 bases, and 10 bases lay between the germline ends. Germline V gene data show CDR1 as SGDLS and CDR2 as YYNGEE. The CDR3 DNA reads as TGTGCCAGCAGCTCCAAGAGTATGAACACTGAAGCTTTCTTT. It is translated as CASSSKSMNTEAFF.